Listed here are 14 T cell receptor beta chains from one sample, sequenced in a study of T cell responses to AZD1222 COVID-19 vaccine. The repertoire was sequenced with immunoSEQ multiplex PCR; TCRdb's copy has only in-frame clones and lacks some. This repertoire shows roughly 120,000 clones, around 84% found once; its top ten account for 17%. This specimen was peripheral blood, taken 28 days after the second AZD1222 dose. All receptors derive from an adult who received the AZD1222 COVID-19 vaccine.

V and J are TRBV5-1 and TRBJ1-3; 7 bases agree with TRBD1. Germline CDR1 SGHRS, CDR2 YFSETQ. CDR3 length equals 18 residues. V dropped 0 bases and J dropped 0; count of bases not matched to a gene: 9. The CDR3 nucleotides are TGCGCCAGCAGCTTGGCCCCGGGACAGCGCAACTCTGGAAACACCATATATTTT. This codes for CASSLAPGQRNSGNTIYF.

The chain combines TRBV7-9 with TRBJ1-5, with D uncertain. Trimming removed 8 bases at V and 4 bases at J, with 9 bases between. The V gene's germline CDR1 is SEHNR and CDR2 FQNEAQ (reference sequence). The CDR3 consists of 12 residues. In DNA, the CDR3 is TGTGCCAGCGGTCCAGAAAATCAGCCCCAGCATTTT. Translating it yields CASGPENQPQHF.

This rearrangement joins TRBV10-3 to TRBJ1-2; 7 positions match TRBD1. After removal of 4 bases from V and 8 bases from J, the junction contained 4 bases not matched to a gene. This CDR3 spans 12 amino acids. Germline V gene lookup returns CDR1 ENHRY and CDR2 SYGVKD. The CDR3 DNA follows: TGTGCCATCAGTGGACAGGGCGAAGGCTACACCTTC. Its protein product is CAISGQGEGYTF.

V and J are TRBV3-1 (or the pseudogene TRBV3-2) and TRBJ2-1; 10 bases are shared with TRBD1. The V segment lost 5 bases and the J segment 7 bases; nucleotides outside the gene matches: 14. Germline loops: CDR1 LGHDT, CDR2 YNNKEL (reference sequence). The CDR3 consists of 17 residues. This CDR3 reads CASSSPIRDRGRNEQFF. In DNA, the CDR3 is TGTGCCAGCAGCAGCCCTATCCGGGACAGGGGAAGAAATGAGCAGTTCTTC.

The chain couples TRBV29-1 to TRBJ1-2; 7 bases fit TRBD1. The length of the CDR3 is 16 residues. Germline V gene sequence: CDR1 SQVTM, CDR2 ANQGSEA. After removal of 2 bases from V and 0 bases from J, the junction contained 9 bases not matched to a gene. The CDR3 loop is CSVEQHRDRANYGYTF. The CDR3 DNA is TGCAGCGTTGAACAACACCGGGACAGAGCTAACTATGGCTACACCTTC.

The V gene is TRBV6-1, the J gene TRBJ2-7; the match to TRBD2 covers 11 bases. The CDR3 is 14 amino acids. Germline V gene sequence: CDR1 MNHNS, CDR2 SASEGT. Germline trimming cut 5 bases from V and 4 bases from J; bases unmatched to any gene: 4. CDR3 coding DNA: TGTGCCAGCAGTAAGACTAGCGGGATTTACGAGCAGTACTTC. It yields the protein CASSKTSGIYEQYF.

The gene calls are TRBV7-2 and TRBJ1-1, with a weak D call TRBD1 (6 bases). Germline V gene lookup returns CDR1 SGHTA and CDR2 FQGNSA. Trimming took off 5 bases at V and 4 bases at J, with 14 bases between the two ends. The CDR3 spans 14 residues. The CDR3 region is CASSNRGTITEAFF. The CDR3 nucleotides are TGTGCCAGCAGCAATAGGGGGACGATCACTGAAGCTTTCTTT.

The rearrangement joins TRBV19 to TRBJ2-2; D may match TRBD1 or TRBD2 (5 bases each). Germline lookup yields CDR1 LNHDA and CDR2 SQIVND (reference sequence). CDR3 length: 16 residues. V dropped 5 bases and J dropped 6 bases, with 19 bases sitting between them. The CDR3: CASSFGALEVAGELFF. CDR3 in DNA: TGTGCCAGTAGTTTCGGGGCTCTGGAGGTAGCCGGGGAGCTGTTTTTT.

The chain is built from TRBV9 and TRBJ2-7, with D tentatively TRBD1 (6 bases). Between the trimmed V and J ends, which lost 3 bases and 4 bases, there was a span of 11 bases. The germline V gene has CDR1 SGDLS and CDR2 YYNGEE. CDR3 length: 13 amino acids. The CDR3 loop reads CASSAGTPYEQYF. The CDR3 bases are TGTGCCAGCAGCGCCGGGACACCTTACGAGCAGTACTTC.

V gene TRBV7-9 combines with J gene TRBJ1-5; D is unresolved. In germline, CDR1 is SEHNR, CDR2 FQNEAQ (reference sequence). There are 15 residues in the CDR3. V lost 1 base and J 0 bases, leaving 7 bases between the germline ends. The CDR3 nucleotides are TGTGCCAGCAGCTTAGACGGCGATAGCAATCAGCCCCAGCATTTT. It codes for CASSLDGDSNQPQHF.

The rearrangement links TRBV27 to TRBJ2-2, with D unresolved. Germline V lookup: CDR1 MNHEY, CDR2 SMNVEV (reference sequence). Trimming removed 3 bases from V and 7 bases from J, with 6 bases in between. This CDR3 contains 12 residues. The CDR3 sequence is CASSFQDGELFF. In DNA form, the CDR3 reads TGTGCCAGCAGTTTCCAGGACGGGGAGCTGTTTTTT.

V is TRBV30 and J is TRBJ2-3; TRBD1 matches 7 bases. J lost 4 bases, V lost 4 bases, and 8 bases had no gene match. The CDR3 sequence is 14 residues long. Germline loops: CDR1 GTSNPN, CDR2 SVGIG (reference sequence). The CDR3 DNA follows: TGTGCCTGGAACCGGGACAGTGCCTCAGATACGCAGTATTTT. As protein: CAWNRDSASDTQYF.

V gene TRBV19 combines with J gene TRBJ1-4; tentatively, D is TRBD1 (5 bases). CDR1 LNHDA and CDR2 SQIVND come from the germline V gene (reference sequence). V was trimmed by 8 bases and J by 8 bases, leaving 18 bases between them. This CDR3 contains 14 residues. The CDR3 here is CASWDQGSEEKLFF. The CDR3 nucleotides read TGTGCCAGTTGGGACCAGGGTTCGGAAGAAAAACTGTTTTTT.

The chain joins TRBV27 to TRBJ2-1; 13 positions agree with TRBD2. The CDR3 has 15 residues. Germline V gives CDR1 MNHEY, CDR2 SMNVEV (reference sequence). Trimming cost V 5 bases and J 8 bases; bases outside gene matches: 6. CDR3: CASSMTSGRRDEQFF. CDR3 coding DNA: TGTGCCAGCAGTATGACTAGCGGGAGGCGGGATGAGCAGTTCTTC.